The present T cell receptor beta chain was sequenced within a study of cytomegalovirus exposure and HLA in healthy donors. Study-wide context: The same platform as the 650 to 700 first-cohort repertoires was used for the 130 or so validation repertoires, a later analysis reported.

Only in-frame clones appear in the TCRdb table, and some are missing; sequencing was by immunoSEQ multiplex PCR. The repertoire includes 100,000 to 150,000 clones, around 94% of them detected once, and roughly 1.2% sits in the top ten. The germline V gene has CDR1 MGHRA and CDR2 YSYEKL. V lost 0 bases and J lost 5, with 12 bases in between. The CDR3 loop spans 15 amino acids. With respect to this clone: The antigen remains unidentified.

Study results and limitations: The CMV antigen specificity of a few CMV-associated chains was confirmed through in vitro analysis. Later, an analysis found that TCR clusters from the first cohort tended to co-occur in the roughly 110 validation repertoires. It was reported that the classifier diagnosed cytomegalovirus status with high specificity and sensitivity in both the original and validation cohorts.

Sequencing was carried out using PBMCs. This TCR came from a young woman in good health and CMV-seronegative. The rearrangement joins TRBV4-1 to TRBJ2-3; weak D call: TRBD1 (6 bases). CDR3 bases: TGCGCCAGCAGCCAAGACAGGGGATCCAGAGATACGCAGTATTTT. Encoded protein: CASSQDRGSRDTQYF.